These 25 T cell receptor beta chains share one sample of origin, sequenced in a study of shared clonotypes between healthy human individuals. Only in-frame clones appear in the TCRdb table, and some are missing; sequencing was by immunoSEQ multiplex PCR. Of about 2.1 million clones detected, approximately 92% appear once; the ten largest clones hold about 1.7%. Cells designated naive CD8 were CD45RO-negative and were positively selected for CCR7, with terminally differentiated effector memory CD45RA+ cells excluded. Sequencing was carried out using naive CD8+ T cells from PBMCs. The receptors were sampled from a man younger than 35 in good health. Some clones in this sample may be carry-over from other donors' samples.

The CDR3 reads CAIAGTSNQPQHF. CDR3 sequence (DNA): TGTGCCATCGCAGGGACGAGCAATCAGCCCCAGCATTTT. V and J are TRBV7-9 and TRBJ1-5, with a tentative D call TRBD1 (5 bases). The CDR3 length is 13 residues. Germline V gives CDR1 SEHNR, CDR2 FQNEAQ (reference sequence). Between the trimmed V and J ends, which lost 10 bases and 1 base, there was a span of 11 bases.

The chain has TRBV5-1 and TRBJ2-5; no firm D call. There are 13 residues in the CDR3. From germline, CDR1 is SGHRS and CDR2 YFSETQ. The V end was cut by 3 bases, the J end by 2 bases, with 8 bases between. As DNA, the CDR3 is TGCGCCAGCAGCTCGGACCTACAAGAGACCCAGTACTTC. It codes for CASSSDLQETQYF.

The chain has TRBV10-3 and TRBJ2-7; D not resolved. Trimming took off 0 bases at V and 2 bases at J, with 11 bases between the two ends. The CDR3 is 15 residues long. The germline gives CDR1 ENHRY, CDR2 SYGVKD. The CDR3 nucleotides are TGTGCCATCAGTGAGTCGCCGGGCTATACCTACGAGCAGTACTTC. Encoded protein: CAISESPGYTYEQYF.

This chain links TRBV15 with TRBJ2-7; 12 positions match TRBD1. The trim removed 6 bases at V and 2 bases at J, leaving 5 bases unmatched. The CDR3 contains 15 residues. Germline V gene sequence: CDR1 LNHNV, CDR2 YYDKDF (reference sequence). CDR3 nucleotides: TGTGCCACCAGGGGGACAGGGGGCATGGCCTACGAGCAGTACTTC. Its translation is CATRGTGGMAYEQYF. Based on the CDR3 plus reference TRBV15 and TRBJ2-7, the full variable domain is DAMVIQNPRYQVTQFGKPVTLSCSQTLNHNVMYWYQQKSSQAPKLLFHYYDKDFNNEADTPDNFQSRRPNTSFCFLDIRSPGLGDTAMYLCATRGTGGMAYEQYFGPGTRLTVT.

This CDR3 is CASSVAGLPTLSLNNEQFF. CDR3 DNA sequence: TGTGCCAGCAGCGTAGCTGGACTACCTACTCTTTCTTTGAACAATGAGCAGTTCTTC. The chain recombines TRBV9 with TRBJ2-1, with D maybe TRBD2 (6 bases). CDR1 and CDR2 from the germline V gene are SGDLS and YYNGEE. This CDR3 contains 19 residues. V lost 0 bases and J 5 bases, leaving 24 bases between the germline ends.

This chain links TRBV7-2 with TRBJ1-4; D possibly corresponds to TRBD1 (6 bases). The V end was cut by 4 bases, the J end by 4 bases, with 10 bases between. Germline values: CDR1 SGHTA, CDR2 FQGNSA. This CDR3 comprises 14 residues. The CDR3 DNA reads TGTGCCAGCAGCTACCGGGACAATAATGAAAAACTGTTTTTT. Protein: CASSYRDNNEKLFF.

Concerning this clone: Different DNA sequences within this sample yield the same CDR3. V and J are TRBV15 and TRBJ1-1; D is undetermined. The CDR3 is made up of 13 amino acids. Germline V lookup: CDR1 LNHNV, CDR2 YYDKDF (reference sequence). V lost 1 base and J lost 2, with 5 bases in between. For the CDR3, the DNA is TGTGCCACCAGCAGAGCCGAAAACACTGAAGCTTTCTTT. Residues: CATSRAENTEAFF.

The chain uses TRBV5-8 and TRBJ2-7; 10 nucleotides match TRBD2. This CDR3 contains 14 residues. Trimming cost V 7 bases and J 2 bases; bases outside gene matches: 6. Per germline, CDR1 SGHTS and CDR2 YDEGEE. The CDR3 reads CASGWTSGAYEQYF. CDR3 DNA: TGTGCCAGCGGATGGACTAGCGGAGCCTACGAGCAGTACTTC.

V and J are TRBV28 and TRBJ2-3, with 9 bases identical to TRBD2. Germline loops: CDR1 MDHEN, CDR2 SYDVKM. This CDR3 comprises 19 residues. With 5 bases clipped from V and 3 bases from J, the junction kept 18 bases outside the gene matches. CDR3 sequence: CASSIPSGASGIFTDTQYF. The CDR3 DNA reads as TGTGCCAGCAGTATTCCCTCGGGGGCTAGCGGGATATTTACAGATACGCAGTATTTT. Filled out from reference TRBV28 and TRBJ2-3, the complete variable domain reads DVKVTQSSRYLVKRTGEKVFLECVQDMDHENMFWYRQDPGLGLRLIYFSYDVKMKEKGDIPEGYSVSREKKERFSLILESASTNQTSMYLCASSIPSGASGIFTDTQYFGPGTRLTVL.

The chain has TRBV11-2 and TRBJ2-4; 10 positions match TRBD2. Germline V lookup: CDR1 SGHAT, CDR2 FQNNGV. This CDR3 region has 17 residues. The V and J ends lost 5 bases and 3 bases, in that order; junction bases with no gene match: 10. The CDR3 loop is CASSPRLAGEGKNIQYF. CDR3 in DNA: TGTGCCAGCAGCCCCCGGCTAGCGGGAGAGGGCAAAAACATTCAGTACTTC. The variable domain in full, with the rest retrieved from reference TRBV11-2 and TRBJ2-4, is EAGVAQSPRYKIIEKRQSVAFWCNPISGHATLYWYQQILGQGPKLLIQFQNNGVVDDSQLPKDRFSAERLKGVDSTLKIQPAKLEDSAVYLCASSPRLAGEGKNIQYFGAGTRLSVL.

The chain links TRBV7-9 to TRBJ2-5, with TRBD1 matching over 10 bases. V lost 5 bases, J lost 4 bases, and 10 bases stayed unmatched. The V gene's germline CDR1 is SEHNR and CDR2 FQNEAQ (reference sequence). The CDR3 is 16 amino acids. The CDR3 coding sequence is TGTGCCAGCAGCCCCTTTGGGACAGGGGTATTAGAGACCCAGTACTTC. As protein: CASSPFGTGVLETQYF.

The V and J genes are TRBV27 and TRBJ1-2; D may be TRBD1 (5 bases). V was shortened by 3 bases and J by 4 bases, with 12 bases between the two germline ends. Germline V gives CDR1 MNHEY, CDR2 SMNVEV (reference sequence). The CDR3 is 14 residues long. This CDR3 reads CASSFFRDGYGYTF. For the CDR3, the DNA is TGTGCCAGCAGTTTCTTTCGGGACGGCTATGGCTACACCTTC.

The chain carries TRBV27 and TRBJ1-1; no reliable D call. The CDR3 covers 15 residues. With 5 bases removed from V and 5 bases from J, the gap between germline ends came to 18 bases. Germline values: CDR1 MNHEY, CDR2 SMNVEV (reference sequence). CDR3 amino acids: CASSQPTPGRTEAFF. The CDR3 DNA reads TGTGCCAGCAGTCAACCGACCCCAGGAAGGACTGAAGCTTTCTTT.

The DNA for the CDR3 is TGTGCCAGCAGCTTAGGAGGGGTTTACACTGAAGCTTTCTTT. This codes for CASSLGGVYTEAFF. V is TRBV7-2 and J is TRBJ1-1; D is possibly TRBD1 (5 bases). V was trimmed by 1 base and J by 3 bases, leaving 9 bases between them. The germline CDR1 and CDR2 sequences are SGHTA and FQGNSA. The length of the CDR3 is 14 residues.

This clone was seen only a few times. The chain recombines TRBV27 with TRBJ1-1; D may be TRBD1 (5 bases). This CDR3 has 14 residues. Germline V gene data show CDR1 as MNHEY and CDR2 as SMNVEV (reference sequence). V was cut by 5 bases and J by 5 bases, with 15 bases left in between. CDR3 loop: CASSGLGGRTEAFF. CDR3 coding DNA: TGTGCCAGCAGTGGATTGGGGGGGAGGACTGAAGCTTTCTTT.

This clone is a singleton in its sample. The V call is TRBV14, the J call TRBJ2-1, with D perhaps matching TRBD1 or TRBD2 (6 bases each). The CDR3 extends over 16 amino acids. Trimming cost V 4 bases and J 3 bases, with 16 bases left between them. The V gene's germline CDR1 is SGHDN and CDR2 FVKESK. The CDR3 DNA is TGTGCCAGCAGCCCGTGGGGGGCAGGGGACTACAATGAGCAGTTCTTC. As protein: CASSPWGAGDYNEQFF.

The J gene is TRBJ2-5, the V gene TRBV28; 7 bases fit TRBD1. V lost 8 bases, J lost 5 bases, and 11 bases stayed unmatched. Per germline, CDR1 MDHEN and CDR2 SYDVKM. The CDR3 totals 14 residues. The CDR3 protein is CASGRQGWQETQYF. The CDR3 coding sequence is TGTGCCAGCGGTAGACAGGGTTGGCAGGAGACCCAGTACTTC.

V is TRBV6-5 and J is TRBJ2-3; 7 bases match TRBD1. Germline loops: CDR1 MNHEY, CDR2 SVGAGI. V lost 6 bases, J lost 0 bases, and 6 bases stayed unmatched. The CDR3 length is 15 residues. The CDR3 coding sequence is TGTGCCAGCAGGCCGGGACAGTTTAGCACAGATACGCAGTATTTT. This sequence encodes CASRPGQFSTDTQYF.

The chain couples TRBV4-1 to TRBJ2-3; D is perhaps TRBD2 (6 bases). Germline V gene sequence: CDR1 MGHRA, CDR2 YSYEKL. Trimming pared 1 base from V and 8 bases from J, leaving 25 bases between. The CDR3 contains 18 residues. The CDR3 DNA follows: TGCGCCAGCAGCCAAGTATTTAAGGAGGGCCGGAATCTAGGTACGCAGTATTTT. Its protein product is CASSQVFKEGRNLGTQYF.

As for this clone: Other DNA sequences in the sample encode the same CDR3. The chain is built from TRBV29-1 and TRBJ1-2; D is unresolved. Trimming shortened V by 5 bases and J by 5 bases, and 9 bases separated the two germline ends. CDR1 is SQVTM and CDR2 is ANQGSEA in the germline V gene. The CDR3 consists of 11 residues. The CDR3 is CSVLGLYGYTF. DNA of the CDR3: TGCAGCGTTCTCGGTCTTTATGGCTACACCTTC.

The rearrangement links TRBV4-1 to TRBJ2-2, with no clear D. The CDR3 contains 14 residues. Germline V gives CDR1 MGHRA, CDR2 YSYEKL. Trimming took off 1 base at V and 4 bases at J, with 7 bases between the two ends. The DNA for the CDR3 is TGCGCCAGCAGCCAAGTGAGTCTCACCGGGGAGCTGTTTTTT. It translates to CASSQVSLTGELFF.

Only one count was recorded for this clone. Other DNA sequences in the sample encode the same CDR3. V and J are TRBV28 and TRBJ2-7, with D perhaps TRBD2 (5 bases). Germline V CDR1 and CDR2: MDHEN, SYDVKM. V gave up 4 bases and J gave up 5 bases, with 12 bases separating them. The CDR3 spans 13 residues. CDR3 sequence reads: CASSYSGLNEQYF. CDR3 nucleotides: TGTGCCAGCAGTTATTCGGGATTGAACGAGCAGTACTTC. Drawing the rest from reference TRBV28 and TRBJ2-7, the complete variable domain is DVKVTQSSRYLVKRTGEKVFLECVQDMDHENMFWYRQDPGLGLRLIYFSYDVKMKEKGDIPEGYSVSREKKERFSLILESASTNQTSMYLCASSYSGLNEQYFGPGTRLTVT.

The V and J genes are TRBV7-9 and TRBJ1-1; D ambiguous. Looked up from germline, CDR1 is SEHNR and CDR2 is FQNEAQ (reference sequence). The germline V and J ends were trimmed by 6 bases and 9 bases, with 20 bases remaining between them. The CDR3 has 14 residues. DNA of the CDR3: TGTGCCAGCAGTTACCCGGGCGGGGATTTACAAGCTTTCTTT. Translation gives CASSYPGGDLQAFF.

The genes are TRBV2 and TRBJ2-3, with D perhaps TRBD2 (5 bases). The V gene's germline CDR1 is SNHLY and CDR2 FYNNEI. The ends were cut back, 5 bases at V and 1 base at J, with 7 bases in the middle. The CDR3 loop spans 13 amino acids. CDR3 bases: TGTGCCAGCAGTCTAGCTGGCACAGATACGCAGTATTTT. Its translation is CASSLAGTDTQYF.

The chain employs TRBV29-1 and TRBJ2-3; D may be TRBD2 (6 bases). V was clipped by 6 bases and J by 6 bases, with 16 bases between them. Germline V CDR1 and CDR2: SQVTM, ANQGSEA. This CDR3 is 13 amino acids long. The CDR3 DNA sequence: TGCAGCGTCCCCCTGGGAGGCCCGGATACGCAGTATTTT. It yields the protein CSVPLGGPDTQYF.